The 32 T cell receptor beta chains below all came from one sample that was sequenced in a study of T cell responses to AZD1222 COVID-19 vaccine. Only in-frame clones appear in the TCRdb table, and some are missing; sequencing was by immunoSEQ multiplex PCR. This table has 95,000 to 150,000 clones, roughly 92% appearing once. Sequenced material: peripheral blood, taken on day 0 of AZD1222 vaccination. The origin of the receptors is an adult in good health.

Concerning this clone itself: Given the absence of the conserved phenylalanine or tryptophan at the CDR3 end, a read error is likely. The limits of the CDR3 on the DNA are not certain, so only TCRdb's listed CDR3 is given. The gene calls are TRBV6-5 and TRBJ1-1; TRBD1, the table's D call, lacks a check against the DNA. Looked up from germline, CDR1 is MNHEY and CDR2 is SVGAGI. Termini included, the CDR3 measures 14 amino acids. The CDR3: CASSTTWTGVTEWL.

V gene TRBV20-1 combines with J gene TRBJ2-1; 8 bases fit TRBD2. CDR1 DFQATT and CDR2 SNEGSKA come from the germline V gene (reference sequence). J gave up 12 bases and V 4 bases, and 8 bases lay outside the gene matches. The CDR3 has 12 amino acids. The CDR3 nucleotides read TGCAGTGCTATTGAGGCGGGAGGTTCGCAGTTCTTC. Protein sequence: CSAIEAGGSQFF.

The chain employs TRBV7-2 and TRBJ1-2; the D is unclear. CDR1 and CDR2 from the germline V gene are SGHTA and FQGNSA. The CDR3 sequence is 13 residues long. V lost 1 base to trimming and J lost 3 bases, with 6 bases between them. The CDR3 loop reads CASSLGVHYGYTF. In nucleotides, the CDR3 is TGTGCCAGCAGCTTAGGGGTTCACTATGGCTACACCTTC.

The chain carries TRBV5-6 and TRBJ1-1; 9 bases align to TRBD1. V lost 4 bases, J lost 10 bases, and 8 bases stayed unmatched. CDR3 length: 13 amino acids. Looked up from germline, CDR1 is SGHDT and CDR2 is YYEEEE. Written as DNA, the CDR3 is TGTGCCAGCAGCACCGGGACAGGGAAGGGAGCTTTCTTT. This sequence encodes CASSTGTGKGAFF.

In regard to this clone: The junction does not match germline at one end; this may be a read error. The genes are TRBV7-7 and TRBJ2-2; 12 bases are a match to TRBD2. The CDR3 has 16 residues. From germline, CDR1 is SSHAT and CDR2 FNYEAQ (reference sequence). The CDR3 reads CASSLTSGSSTGELFF. The CDR3 DNA follows: TGTGCTAGCAGCTTGACTAGCGGGAGTTCCACCGGGGAGCTGTTTTTT.

V is TRBV5-6 and J is TRBJ1-1; no clear D gene. The CDR3 sequence is 17 residues long. Trimming shortened V by 0 bases and J by 1 base, and 16 bases separated the two germline ends. Germline CDR1 reads SGHDT; CDR2 reads YYEEEE. Here the CDR3 DNA reads TGTGCCAGCAGCTTGGGCCTTTTCGAAAAGGGGAACACTGAAGCTTTCTTT. This gives the protein CASSLGLFEKGNTEAFF. Full variable domain (rest looked up from reference TRBV5-6 and TRBJ1-1): DAGVTQSPTHLIKTRGQQVTLRCSPKSGHDTVSWYQQALGQGPQFIFQYYEEEERQRGNFPDRFSGHQFPNYSSELNVNALLLGDSALYLCASSLGLFEKGNTEAFFGQGTRLTVV.

The chain joins TRBV5-1 to TRBJ2-6, with TRBD1 as a possible D gene (6 bases). Germline-derived CDR1 and CDR2 are SGHRS and YFSETQ. This CDR3 has 18 residues. V shed 2 bases and J shed 0 bases, with 15 bases lying between them. CDR3 sequence: CASSLTGTRLSGANVLTF. The CDR3 DNA sequence: TGCGCCAGCAGCTTAACCGGGACAAGGCTCTCTGGGGCCAACGTCCTGACTTTC.

The rearrangement uses TRBV28 and TRBJ2-7; a weak D match, TRBD1 (6 bases). The germline V gene encodes CDR1 MDHEN and CDR2 SYDVKM. This CDR3 region has 14 residues. V was pared by 3 bases and J by 0 bases, with 9 bases between. In nucleotides, the CDR3 is TGTGCCAGCAGTTTGGACAGTAGCTCCTACGAGCAGTACGTC. It specifies CASSLDSSSYEQYV.

This chain links TRBV11-2 with TRBJ1-2; D is unclear. V was trimmed by 2 bases and J by 0 bases, leaving 10 bases between them. From germline, CDR1 is SGHAT and CDR2 FQNNGV. The CDR3 contains 15 residues. The CDR3 is CASSLRSGSNYGYTF. The DNA for the CDR3 is TGTGCCAGCAGCTTACGAAGCGGTTCTAACTATGGCTACACCTTC.

J is TRBJ2-4 and V is TRBV6-5; TRBD1 might be the D (6 bases). The CDR3 is 11 residues long. With 1 base removed from V and 12 bases from J, the gap between germline ends came to 7 bases. The germline CDR1 and CDR2 sequences are MNHEY and SVGAGI. The CDR3 here is CASSYLDSQYF. The CDR3 bases are TGTGCCAGCAGTTACTTGGACAGTCAGTACTTC.

This clone has just one count. The chain links TRBV7-3 to TRBJ1-1, with D perhaps matching TRBD1 (5 bases). Germline V gene sequence: CDR1 SGHTA, CDR2 FQGTGA. V lost 5 bases and J lost 3, with 16 bases in between. There are 15 residues in the CDR3. This CDR3 reads CASSLTRDGDTEAFF. The CDR3 coding sequence is TGTGCCAGCAGCCTCACGAGGGACGGGGACACTGAAGCTTTCTTT.

The chain combines TRBV7-9 with TRBJ1-1; D is ambiguous. CDR1 is SEHNR and CDR2 is FQNEAQ in the germline V gene (reference sequence). CDR3 length: 13 amino acids. V lost 5 bases to trimming and J lost 4 bases, with 11 bases between them. CDR3 sequence reads: CASSLTASTEAFF. CDR3 coding DNA: TGTGCCAGCAGCCTCACAGCGAGCACTGAAGCTTTCTTT.

V and J are TRBV19 and TRBJ1-5; weak D call: TRBD1 (5 bases). This CDR3 contains 17 residues. The germline V gene has CDR1 LNHDA and CDR2 SQIVND (reference sequence). Trimming removed 6 bases at V and 3 bases at J, with 21 bases between. DNA of the CDR3: TGTGCCAGTAGACCTATGGGGCAGGGCATCCTCAATCAGCCCCAGCATTTT. It translates to CASRPMGQGILNQPQHF.

V and J are TRBV3-1 (or the pseudogene TRBV3-2) and TRBJ2-5; 9 bases agree with TRBD2. V lost 5 bases, J lost 2 bases, and 9 bases stayed unmatched. The germline gives CDR1 LGHDT, CDR2 YNNKEL (reference sequence). The length of the CDR3 is 16 residues. The CDR3 sequence is CASSSRMTSGQETQYF. Written as DNA, the CDR3 is TGTGCCAGCAGCTCGCGCATGACTAGCGGACAAGAGACCCAGTACTTC.

This clone was seen only once. The chain recombines TRBV27 with TRBJ2-2, with 12 bases lining up with TRBD2. CDR1 and CDR2 from the germline V gene are MNHEY and SMNVEV (reference sequence). The CDR3 has 17 amino acids. Trimming cost V 7 bases and J 6 bases; bases outside gene matches: 12. The CDR3 bases are TGTGCCAGCACCTTAAATCTAGCGGGGGGGCGGTCCGGGGAGCTGTTTTTT. Its translation is CASTLNLAGGRSGELFF.

This chain joins TRBV6-4 and TRBJ1-6, with a weak D call TRBD1 (5 bases). The CDR3 totals 15 residues. The V gene's germline CDR1 is MRHNA and CDR2 SNTAGT. V was shortened by 5 bases and J by 9 bases, with 17 bases between the two germline ends. The CDR3 DNA reads TGTGCCAGCAGTTCCCGGGACGGGGCGGGTTCACCCCTCCACTTT. Translating gives CASSSRDGAGSPLHF.

The V gene is TRBV4-1, the J gene TRBJ2-3, with TRBD2 matching over 7 bases. The CDR3 consists of 17 residues. In germline, CDR1 is MGHRA, CDR2 YSYEKL. J lost 1 base, V lost 4 bases, and 11 bases had no gene match. CDR3 sequence reads: CASSLSKAGYGTDTQYF. CDR3 DNA: TGCGCCAGCAGCCTCTCAAAAGCGGGATACGGCACAGATACGCAGTATTTT.

The rearrangement links TRBV7-2 to TRBJ2-2; 9 nucleotides match TRBD2. The germline gives CDR1 SGHTA, CDR2 FQGNSA. This CDR3 region has 17 residues. After removal of 1 base from V and 1 base from J, the junction contained 4 bases not matched to a gene. The CDR3 is CASSLVWREGNTGELFF. DNA for the CDR3: TGTGCCAGCAGCTTAGTCTGGCGGGAGGGGAACACCGGGGAGCTGTTTTTT.

The chain combines TRBV28 with TRBJ1-2; 7 bases fit TRBD1. The CDR3 loop spans 13 amino acids. Trimming cost V 6 bases and J 4 bases; bases outside gene matches: 5. Per the germline V gene, CDR1 is MDHEN and CDR2 is SYDVKM. This CDR3 reads CASRGTARYGYTF. The CDR3 DNA sequence: TGTGCCAGCAGGGGGACAGCCCGCTATGGCTACACCTTC.

The chain links TRBV7-2 to TRBJ1-2; D is uncertain. CDR3 length: 14 amino acids. The germline CDR1 and CDR2 sequences are SGHTA and FQGNSA. The V and J ends lost 5 bases and 8 bases respectively, with 18 bases between them. CDR3 nucleotide sequence: TGTGCCAGCAGCCCGGTGGGTGGGAGTGGAGGCTACACCTTC. Encoded protein: CASSPVGGSGGYTF.

The chain has TRBV23-1 and TRBJ1-1; TRBD1 matches 7 bases. TRBV23-1 is identified as an open reading frame with a role that is uncertain. J was trimmed by 1 base and V by 4 bases; bases with no gene match: 9. This CDR3 region has 16 residues. The CDR3 nucleotides are TGCGCCAGCAGTCCCAAATGGGACAGAGAGAACACTGAAGCTTTCTTT. This translates into CASSPKWDRENTEAFF.

The chain has TRBV6-5 and TRBJ1-3; D unclear. The CDR3 extends over 14 amino acids. Germline loops: CDR1 MNHEY, CDR2 SVGAGI. V was shortened by 6 bases and J by 0 bases, with 9 bases between the two germline ends. The CDR3 bases are TGTGCCAGCAGACCGGGAGGCTCTGGAAACACCATATATTTT. This sequence encodes CASRPGGSGNTIYF.

The rearrangement joins TRBV24-1 to TRBJ2-2, with TRBD2 matching over 11 bases. The CDR3 covers 17 residues. The J segment lost 3 bases and the V segment lost 4 bases, leaving 6 bases of the junction unmatched. CDR1 and CDR2 (germline): KGHDR, SFDVKD. The CDR3 region is CATSDHLAGGDTGELFF. DNA of the CDR3: TGTGCCACCAGTGACCACCTAGCGGGGGGAGACACCGGGGAGCTGTTTTTT.

V gene TRBV6-5 combines with J gene TRBJ1-2, with 7 bases aligning to TRBD1. J lost 10 bases, V lost 6 bases, and 11 bases had no gene match. Germline V lookup: CDR1 MNHEY, CDR2 SVGAGI. The CDR3 consists of 13 residues. This CDR3 is CASSPQRDSHYTF. The CDR3 bases are TGTGCCAGCAGCCCACAAAGGGACAGCCACTACACCTTC.

This clone was detected only a few times. The V call is TRBV10-1, the J call TRBJ2-7, with no clear D. The length of the CDR3 is 15 residues. V dropped 0 bases and J dropped 0 bases, with 9 bases sitting between them. Germline loops: CDR1 WNHNN, CDR2 SYGVQD (reference sequence). The CDR3 protein is CASSESTSFSYEQYV. The CDR3 coding sequence is TGCGCCAGCAGTGAGTCGACCAGTTTCTCCTACGAGCAGTACGTC.

The V and J genes are TRBV11-1 and TRBJ2-1; 7 positions match TRBD1. Germline loops: CDR1 SGHAT, CDR2 FQDESV (reference sequence). After removal of 1 base from V and 7 bases from J, the junction contained 7 bases not matched to a gene. This CDR3 is built from 15 residues. This CDR3 is CASSLGQAGGNEQFF. The CDR3 nucleotides read TGTGCCAGCAGCTTAGGACAGGCAGGGGGTAATGAGCAGTTCTTC.

The CDR3 protein is CSVRGLANTEAFF. The CDR3 coding sequence is TGCAGCGTGAGGGGGCTGGCGAACACTGAAGCTTTCTTT. The chain carries TRBV29-1 and TRBJ1-1; 7 nucleotides align to TRBD1. CDR1 is SQVTM and CDR2 is ANQGSEA in the germline V gene. CDR3 length: 13 amino acids. V dropped 6 bases and J dropped 1; count of bases not matched to a gene: 5.

This clone has only one observation. This chain joins TRBV6-2 or TRBV6-3 and TRBJ1-1, with D perhaps TRBD1 (6 bases). The germline V gene has CDR1 MNHEY and CDR2 SVGEGT. The length of the CDR3 is 13 residues. Trimming removed 4 bases at V and 5 bases at J, with 11 bases between. The CDR3 coding sequence is TGTGCCAGCAGTTTTCAGGGGTGGACTGAAGCTTTCTTT. This encodes CASSFQGWTEAFF.

The V call is TRBV5-6, the J call TRBJ1-2, with 8 bases lining up with TRBD1. With 4 bases clipped from V and 3 bases from J, the junction kept 11 bases outside the gene matches. The CDR3 is 16 residues long. The germline CDR1 and CDR2 sequences are SGHDT and YYEEEE. DNA for the CDR3: TGTGCCAGCAGCACCTACAGGGGGGCGGATCACTATGGCTACACCTTC. Encoded protein: CASSTYRGADHYGYTF.

The J gene is TRBJ2-3, the V gene TRBV10-3, with a tentative D call TRBD2 (7 bases). CDR1 and CDR2 from the germline V gene are ENHRY and SYGVKD. With 10 bases removed from V and 4 bases from J, the gap between germline ends came to 12 bases. The CDR3 extends over 12 amino acids. The CDR3 region is CATTGGPDTQYF. CDR3 in DNA: TGTGCCACAACCGGGGGGCCAGATACGCAGTATTTT.

This chain joins TRBV16 and TRBJ1-5; the D gene is possibly TRBD1 (5 bases). Germline V CDR1 and CDR2: KGHSY, FQNENV. V was shortened by 0 bases and J by 6 bases, with 6 bases between the two germline ends. The CDR3 length is 13 residues. CDR3 in DNA: TGTGCCAGCAGCCAATCGAGGGGTCAGCCCCAGCATTTT. Translating it yields CASSQSRGQPQHF.

The chain uses TRBV6-6 and TRBJ1-4; 10 bases fit TRBD1. The CDR3 totals 17 residues. Germline V gene data show CDR1 as MNHNY and CDR2 as SVGAGI (reference sequence). V dropped 5 bases and J dropped 2; count of bases not matched to a gene: 8. The CDR3 is CASSRQGAGATNEKLFF. The DNA for the CDR3 is TGTGCCAGCAGTCGACAGGGGGCGGGTGCTACTAATGAAAAACTGTTTTTT.